This is a list of T cell receptor beta chains from one sample in a study of radiotherapy plus CTLA-4 blockade in lung cancer. The assay was immunoSEQ multiplex PCR, and TCRdb's table has in-frame clones only and misses some. The repertoire has approximately 76,000 clones, 78% of them found once; the top ten carry more than 3.5%. Sequencing used peripheral blood, obtained from a patient treated with radiotherapy plus ipilimumab. These receptors all stem from a human donor with non-small cell lung cancer who had a partial response to radiotherapy plus ipilimumab. Some clones in this sample may be carry-over from other donors' samples. The CDR3 runs from the conserved cysteine through the conserved F or W. A row's size may be missing; if present it is once, few, many or a size class.

j_call | v_call | clone_size | cdr3_aa
TRBJ2-1 | TRBV15 | - | CATSTRTGAVNEQFF
TRBJ2-1 | TRBV7-6 | once | CASSNSGRINNEQFF
TRBJ2-7 | TRBV7-2 | - | CASSRTVYEQYF
TRBJ2-3 | TRBV2 | - | CASSDPSPDTQYF
TRBJ2-2 | TRBV9 | - | CASSSDRGSNTGELFF
TRBJ2-5 | TRBV5-1 | - | CASSQGTSGQETQYF
TRBJ2-2 | TRBV9 | - | CASSLSTGGKSGRSPGELFF
TRBJ2-5 | TRBV5-6 | - | CASSSSLRGTGETQYF
TRBJ2-1 | TRBV27 | once | CASSLWGLSYNEQFF
TRBJ1-2 | TRBV6-6 | - | CASSQANRGGYTF
TRBJ2-2 | TRBV4-1 | - | CASSQRQMYTGELFF
TRBJ1-1 | TRBV6-5 | - | CASSYHPQGNTEAFF
TRBJ2-3 | TRBV6-5 | once | CASRSGISTDTQYF
TRBJ2-3 | TRBV7-8 | - | CASSLVGGGEGTDTQYF
TRBJ2-5 | TRBV7-9 | - | CASSLGQESKTQYF
TRBJ2-5 | TRBV10-2 | - | CASSDIPGRGQETQYF
TRBJ2-7 | TRBV6-5 | - | CASTSTGIYSYEQYF
TRBJ2-4 | TRBV4-2 | once | CASSQATDLGEVNIQYF
TRBJ2-3 | TRBV28 | - | CASSFRRGARDTQYF
TRBJ1-5 | TRBV28 | few | CASSGTVSNQPQHF
TRBJ1-3 | TRBV4-3 | - | CASSQDKSSGNTIYF
TRBJ2-3 | TRBV4-2 | few | CASSQVSAGTNTDTQYF
TRBJ1-6 | TRBV7-2 | - | CASSPYSGLGNSPLHF
TRBJ2-5 | TRBV20-1 | - | CSARAGVTQYF
TRBJ1-3 | TRBV5-1 | - | CASSLFLRESGNTIYF
TRBJ1-1 | TRBV7-2 | many | CASSPGYSEAFF
TRBJ1-3 | TRBV11-2 | - | CASSLGLSGNTIYF
TRBJ1-3 | TRBV18 | - | CASSPPGQSGSGNTIYF
TRBJ1-2 | TRBV2 | - | CASTFGQGKGYTF
TRBJ2-7 | TRBV4-2 | - | CASSQEAVGQVYEQYF
TRBJ2-1 | TRBV15 | - | CATSRGGGRRSTNEQFF
TRBJ2-7 | TRBV25-1 | once | CASSSSGRGSRGYEQYF
TRBJ1-2 | TRBV2 | - | CASSARQGTVGYTF
TRBJ1-2 | TRBV28 | - | CASSLYRGPGGYTF
TRBJ1-5 | TRBV19 | - | CASSMSGQGNQPQHF
TRBJ2-1 | TRBV6-6 | - | CASRLSTGSYNEQFF
TRBJ2-7 | TRBV14 | once | CASSQSRGPYEQYF
TRBJ2-7 | TRBV28 | - | CASRTPGVWDEQYF
TRBJ2-5 | TRBV5-4 | - | CASIQTGGVRDPGATQYF
TRBJ2-7 | TRBV23-1 | - | CASSQLSGCCHEQYF